The 25 T cell receptor beta chains listed next were all sequenced from one sample in a study of blood T cells in healthy people across ages. Primed by a sample-barcoded 5' primer and a J-beta primer mix, a second PCR proceeded for 7 to 11 cycles. TCRdb reprocessed the 5' RACE reads via MiXCR and lists one record per CDR3 protein. The sample yields 1.5 million to 2 million distinct CDR3 sequences, 28% seen once. Input material: blood. The receptors stem from a young woman in good health.

This clonotype was counted ten times or more. J is TRBJ1-2 and V is TRBV7-2; unclear D gene. The germline V and J ends were trimmed by 5 bases and 0 bases, with 13 bases remaining between them. This CDR3 spans 15 amino acids. Germline values: CDR1 SGHTA, CDR2 FQGNSA. CDR3 DNA: TGTGCCAGCAGCCCTTGGGGAGGCACTAACTATGGCTACACCTTC. Residues: CASSPWGGTNYGYTF.

In this sample, this clonotype turned up many times. The J gene is TRBJ1-2, the V gene TRBV10-3; D gene uncertain. The CDR3 spans 15 residues. The V end was cut by 0 bases, the J end by 4 bases, with 12 bases between. Germline CDR1 reads ENHRY; CDR2 reads SYGVKD. Written as DNA, the CDR3 is TGTGCCATCAGTGAGTCGTCGGTTTATGGCTATGGCTACACCTTC. Its protein product is CAISESSVYGYGYTF.

This clonotype was counted only a few times. The chain is built from TRBV7-2 and TRBJ1-2; 12 nucleotides match TRBD1. The V segment lost 0 bases and the J segment 8 bases; nucleotides outside the gene matches: 4. The CDR3 runs to 15 residues. Germline CDR1 is SGHTA and CDR2 is FQGNSA. The CDR3 protein is CASSLAPGTGGGYTF. The CDR3 DNA is TGTGCCAGCAGCTTAGCCCCCGGGACAGGGGGCGGCTACACCTTC.

At least ten counts were recorded for this clonotype. The genes are TRBV5-1 and TRBJ2-7; 10 nucleotides match TRBD2. CDR1 is SGHRS and CDR2 is YFSETQ in the germline V gene. The CDR3 is made up of 16 amino acids. After removal of 0 bases from V and 6 bases from J, the junction contained 9 bases not matched to a gene. Here the CDR3 reads CASSLDGASGSLEQYF. The CDR3 DNA reads TGCGCCAGCAGCTTGGACGGGGCTAGCGGGAGTCTCGAGCAGTACTTC.

Only a few counts were recorded for this clonotype. The chain is built from TRBV9 and TRBJ2-7, with D unresolved. The end of the DNA is better explained by TRBJ2-5, so the J call may be wrong. Germline V CDR1 and CDR2: SGDLS, YYNGEE. The CDR3 consists of 12 residues. CDR3 amino acids: CASSPNSWTQYF. Here the CDR3 DNA reads TGTGCCAGCAGCCCAAATAGCTGGACCCAGTACTTC.

This clonotype has ten or more counts. The chain carries TRBV20-1 and TRBJ2-5; TRBD2 matches 8 bases. CDR3 length: 14 amino acids. Trimming removed 0 bases from V and 5 bases from J; junction bases left unmatched: 5. CDR1 and CDR2 from the germline V gene are DFQATT and SNEGSKA (reference sequence). The chain's CDR3 is CSARDLERGETQYF. As DNA, the CDR3 is TGCAGTGCTAGAGATTTAGAGCGGGGGGAGACCCAGTACTTC.

In its sample, this clonotype was seen a few times. The chain employs TRBV6-6 and TRBJ2-1; no definite D call. The CDR3 is 13 amino acids. V lost 0 bases and J lost 5, with 5 bases in between. From germline, CDR1 is MNHNY and CDR2 SVGAGI (reference sequence). Here the CDR3 DNA reads TGTGCCAGCAGTTACTCGATCGACAATGAGCAGTTCTTC. This codes for CASSYSIDNEQFF.

This clonotype was counted ten times or more. This sequence joins TRBV27 and TRBJ2-1; TRBD2 aligns across 14 bases. Trimming cost V 6 bases and J 8 bases; bases outside gene matches: 12. CDR3 length: 17 amino acids. CDR1 is MNHEY and CDR2 is SMNVEV in the germline V gene (reference sequence). The CDR3 bases are TGTGCCAGCAGACGACAGGGACTAGCGGGGGACTTAGATGAGCAGTTCTTC. The encoded protein is CASRRQGLAGDLDEQFF.

The rearrangement links TRBV20-1 to TRBJ2-1; maybe TRBD1 (5 bases). V lost 2 bases to trimming and J lost 7 bases, with 18 bases between them. This CDR3 has 15 residues. The V gene's germline CDR1 is DFQATT and CDR2 SNEGSKA (reference sequence). For the CDR3, the DNA is TGCAGTGCTAGATACCAGGGCAGGGATCTAAATGAGCAGTTCTTC. This sequence encodes CSARYQGRDLNEQFF.

In this sample, this clonotype turned up a few times. The genes are TRBV7-2 and TRBJ1-6, with TRBD1 as a possible D gene (5 bases). Trimming removed 3 bases from V and 7 bases from J, with 7 bases in between. Germline lookup yields CDR1 SGHTA and CDR2 FQGNSA. This CDR3 has 13 residues. CDR3 region: CASSFDRNSPLHF. The CDR3 bases are TGTGCCAGCAGCTTCGACAGAAATTCACCCCTCCACTTT.

About this clonotype: Since no conserved phenylalanine or tryptophan closes the CDR3, a read error is the likely cause. The chain couples TRBV20-1 to TRBJ2-1; D remains ambiguous. The CDR3 loop spans 13 amino acids. The germline V gene has CDR1 DFQATT and CDR2 SNEGSKA (reference sequence). V dropped 6 bases and J dropped 0 bases, with 9 bases sitting between them. The CDR3 sequence: CSARAPSYNEQFL. CDR3 in DNA: TGCAGTGCCCGGGCCCCCTCCTACAATGAGCAGTTCTTG.

This chain uses TRBV13 with TRBJ2-7, with no clear D. The ends were cut back, 5 bases at V and 6 bases at J, with 17 bases in the middle. This CDR3 is 14 amino acids long. Germline CDR1 and CDR2: PRHDT and FYEKMQ (reference sequence). CDR3 sequence (DNA): TGTGCCAGCAGCCTTGGGCCAGTGGGAAGCGAGCAGTACTTC. It encodes CASSLGPVGSEQYF.

This clonotype was counted only a few times. This chain links TRBV6-2 or TRBV6-3 with TRBJ1-5; possibly TRBD1 for D (5 bases). V dropped 4 bases and J dropped 12 bases, with 25 bases sitting between them. This CDR3 contains 16 residues. Per germline, CDR1 MNHEY and CDR2 SVGEGT. In DNA form, the CDR3 reads TGTGCCAGCAGTTGGGGCGCATATGACTGCAGGTTCCACCAGCATTTT. Amino acid sequence: CASSWGAYDCRFHQHF.

This clonotype has ten or more counts. The chain employs TRBV9 and TRBJ2-7, with D perhaps matching TRBD1 (5 bases). Germline values: CDR1 SGDLS, CDR2 YYNGEE. The V gene lost 4 bases and the J gene lost 3 bases, with 14 bases spanning the gap. This CDR3 is built from 14 residues. Here the CDR3 DNA reads TGTGCCAGCAGCCCCAGCGCAGGGTACTACGAGCAGTACTTC. It specifies CASSPSAGYYEQYF.

In its sample, this clonotype was seen many times. This chain joins TRBV20-1 and TRBJ2-1, with D possibly being TRBD2 (5 bases). Trimming took off 6 bases at V and 10 bases at J, with 19 bases between the two ends. Germline V CDR1 and CDR2: DFQATT, SNEGSKA (reference sequence). The CDR3 runs to 13 residues. The CDR3 spells CSARLDLGAEQFF. The DNA for the CDR3 is TGCAGTGCAAGACTGGACTTGGGAGCGGAGCAGTTCTTC.

This clonotype has only a few counts. The genes are TRBV4-3 and TRBJ1-1; D gene uncertain. The germline V and J ends were trimmed by 1 base and 6 bases, with 9 bases remaining between them. The CDR3 length is 13 residues. CDR1 LGHNA and CDR2 YSLEER come from the germline V gene. The chain's CDR3 is CASSQALESEAFF. The CDR3 nucleotides read TGCGCCAGCAGCCAAGCGCTGGAATCTGAAGCTTTCTTT.

The gene calls are TRBV12-5 and TRBJ2-1; 14 nucleotides align to TRBD2. The CDR3 sequence is 20 residues long. The ends lost 7 bases at V and 7 bases at J; junction bases unmatched: 21. The V gene's germline CDR1 is LGHNT and CDR2 FRNRAP. The CDR3 spells CASASSGGGLAGAQGNEQFF. The CDR3, as DNA: TGTGCTAGTGCCTCCAGCGGAGGGGGACTAGCGGGAGCCCAGGGAAATGAGCAGTTCTTC.

The V call is TRBV12-3 or TRBV12-4, the J call TRBJ2-2; D ambiguous. Trimming took 5 bases from V and 4 from J, leaving 11 bases between them. This CDR3 spans 14 amino acids. The CDR3 nucleotides read TGTGCCAGCAGTATCGAAAGAACCACCGGGGAGCTGTTTTTT. Protein product: CASSIERTTGELFF.

The rearrangement uses TRBV5-1 and TRBJ2-1, with D unclear. Germline CDR1 reads SGHRS; CDR2 reads YFSETQ. The CDR3 is made up of 14 amino acids. V lost 0 bases and J lost 8, with 12 bases in between. CDR3 sequence: CASSLEWTPHEQFF. CDR3 in DNA: TGCGCCAGCAGCTTGGAGTGGACGCCGCATGAGCAGTTCTTC.

This rearrangement joins TRBV12-3 or TRBV12-4 to TRBJ2-2, with D tentatively TRBD1 (6 bases). CDR3 size: 14 residues. Trimming shortened V by 6 bases and J by 9 bases, and 17 bases separated the two germline ends. The CDR3 DNA follows: TGTGCCAGCAGGTTTTTTGAGGGGGACAGGGAGCTGTTTTTT. Translating it yields CASRFFEGDRELFF.

The genes are TRBV9 and TRBJ2-3; the match to TRBD2 covers 8 bases. Germline CDR1 is SGDLS and CDR2 is YYNGEE. The V segment lost 6 bases and the J segment 1 base; nucleotides outside the gene matches: 4. This CDR3 spans 14 amino acids. The CDR3 protein is CASTLTSGTDTQYF. The CDR3 DNA reads as TGTGCCAGCACCCTGACTAGCGGCACAGATACGCAGTATTTT.

The V gene is TRBV14, the J gene TRBJ2-7; TRBD1 matches 11 bases. The CDR3 spans 18 residues. The J segment lost 3 bases and the V segment lost 0 bases, leaving 10 bases of the junction unmatched. Germline CDR1 and CDR2: SGHDN and FVKESK. CDR3 loop: CASSQEWDRGKIGYEQYF. DNA of the CDR3: TGTGCCAGCAGCCAAGAGTGGGACAGGGGGAAGATCGGCTACGAGCAGTACTTC.

In regard to this clonotype: A read error may account for a junction end that differs from germline. The V gene is TRBV9, the J gene TRBJ1-1, with a weak D call TRBD1 (6 bases). CDR3 length: 16 amino acids. Germline lookup yields CDR1 SGDLS and CDR2 YYNGEE. This chain's CDR3 is CAGSARGGTMNTEAFF. CDR3 nucleotide sequence: TGTGCCGGCAGCGCCAGGGGAGGTACTATGAACACTGAAGCTTTCTTT. Full variable domain (rest looked up from reference TRBV9 and TRBJ1-1): DSGVTQTPKHLITATGQRVTLRCSPRSGDLSVYWYQQSLDQGLQFLIQYYNGEERAKGNILERFSAQQFPDLHSELNLSSLELGDSALYFCAGSARGGTMNTEAFFGQGTRLTVV.

The V and J genes are TRBV29-1 and TRBJ1-4; D gene uncertain. The V gene's germline CDR1 is SQVTM and CDR2 ANQGSEA. This CDR3 has 14 residues. Trimming pared 4 bases from V and 7 bases from J, leaving 16 bases between. The CDR3 DNA is TGCAGCGTTGCAAGTAGTTCGGGTGGTGAAAAACTGTTTTTT. It codes for CSVASSSGGEKLFF. The complete variable domain, with remaining parts taken from reference TRBV29-1 and TRBJ1-4, reads SAVISQKPSRDICQRGTSLTIQCQVDSQVTMMFWYRQQPGQSLTLIATANQGSEATYESGFVIDKFPISRPNLTFSTLTVSNMSPEDSSIYLCSVASSSGGEKLFFGSGTQLSVL.

V and J are TRBV11-2 and TRBJ2-3; D call uncertain. The germline V gene has CDR1 SGHAT and CDR2 FQNNGV. This CDR3 region has 15 residues. V shed 4 bases and J shed 0 bases, with 11 bases lying between them. The CDR3 sequence: CASSSFLTSTDTQYF. CDR3 bases: TGTGCCAGCAGCTCTTTCCTTACTAGCACAGATACGCAGTATTTT.